The 13 T cell receptor beta chains reported below all come from one sample, sequenced in a study of T cell responses to AZD1222 COVID-19 vaccine. Profiling relied on immunoSEQ multiplex PCR, and the TCRdb table lists in-frame clones only, not all of them. The sample lists 88,000 or so clones; less than 90% were seen once. The sample here was peripheral blood, taken 28 days after the second AZD1222 dose. The receptors come from an adult who received the AZD1222 COVID-19 vaccine.

The genes are TRBV2 and TRBJ1-5, with 7 positions matching TRBD1. This CDR3 contains 15 residues. The trim removed 2 bases at V and 3 bases at J, leaving 4 bases unmatched. Per the germline V gene, CDR1 is SNHLY and CDR2 is FYNNEI. The CDR3 DNA is TGTGCCAGCAGTGAACGGGGACAGTTCAATCAGCCCCAGCATTTT. Encoded protein: CASSERGQFNQPQHF.

This chain links TRBV6-1 with TRBJ1-6; TRBD1 matches 12 bases. The germline gives CDR1 MNHNS, CDR2 SASEGT. Trimming at V came to 4 bases and at J to 6 bases, leaving 4 bases not matched to a gene. This CDR3 region has 16 residues. This CDR3 is CASSGGTGGSNSPLHF. The CDR3 DNA follows: TGTGCCAGCAGTGGAGGGACAGGGGGCTCTAATTCACCCCTCCACTTT.

The rearrangement uses TRBV6-5 and TRBJ1-5; weak D call: TRBD1 (6 bases). Trimming shortened V by 7 bases and J by 0 bases, and 13 bases separated the two germline ends. This CDR3 contains 15 residues. CDR1 is MNHEY, CDR2 SVGAGI, per germline. The CDR3 reads CASINDRLSNQPQHF. The CDR3 DNA follows: TGTGCCAGCATTAATGACAGGCTTAGCAATCAGCCCCAGCATTTT.

Comments on this clone: Other nucleotide sequences in the sample specify the same CDR3. The genes are TRBV5-5 and TRBJ1-5, with D possibly being TRBD1 (5 bases). CDR1 is SGHKS and CDR2 is YYEKEE in the germline V gene (reference sequence). This CDR3 comprises 15 residues. Trimming cost V 5 bases and J 2 bases, with 14 bases left between them. The CDR3 DNA reads as TGTGCCAGCAGTTCATTGGGGGGAGGCAATCAGCCCCAGCATTTT. This codes for CASSSLGGGNQPQHF. The full variable domain, completed using reference TRBV5-5 and TRBJ1-5, is DAGVTQSPTHLIKTRGQQVTLRCSPISGHKSVSWYQQVLGQGPQFIFQYYEKEERGRGNFPDRFSARQFPNYSSELNVNALLLGDSALYLCASSSLGGGNQPQHFGDGTRLSIL.

The rearrangement joins TRBV5-5 to TRBJ1-6, with D possibly matching TRBD1 (6 bases). CDR1 and CDR2 (germline): SGHKS, YYEKEE (reference sequence). This CDR3 has 14 amino acids. Trimming shortened V by 1 base and J by 11 bases, and 13 bases separated the two germline ends. The CDR3, as DNA: TGTGCCAGCAGCTTGATTGGGGGCGGGACACCCCTCCACTTT. It codes for CASSLIGGGTPLHF.

The chain has TRBV2 and TRBJ1-5; D remains unclear. The V and J ends lost 4 bases and 7 bases respectively, with 8 bases between them. Germline CDR1 and CDR2: SNHLY and FYNNEI. This CDR3 is 12 amino acids long. The CDR3 DNA is TGTGCCAGCAGTGGGTCGGCGCAGCCCCAGCATTTT. Translating gives CASSGSAQPQHF.

This chain links TRBV10-2 with TRBJ1-5; D call uncertain. Germline loops: CDR1 WSHSY, CDR2 SAAADI. There are 14 residues in the CDR3. Trimming removed 3 bases from V and 0 bases from J, with 6 bases in between. CDR3 region: CASSEGYSNQPQHF. The CDR3 region has the DNA TGCGCCAGCAGTGAAGGATATAGCAATCAGCCCCAGCATTTT.

The J gene is TRBJ2-1, the V gene TRBV5-6; 7 bases fit TRBD2. The CDR3 sequence is 15 residues long. J lost 5 bases, V lost 1 base, and 6 bases had no gene match. Germline CDR1 reads SGHDT; CDR2 reads YYEEEE. CDR3 loop: CASSLSGLGNNEQFF. CDR3 in DNA: TGTGCCAGCAGCTTGAGTGGACTAGGGAACAATGAGCAGTTCTTC.

This chain uses TRBV9 with TRBJ2-5, with unresolved D. Trimming took off 0 bases at V and 3 bases at J, with 12 bases between the two ends. The CDR3 runs 15 residues. The germline V gene encodes CDR1 SGDLS and CDR2 YYNGEE. Written as DNA, the CDR3 is TGTGCCAGCAGCGTAGGGTTAAGTCTAGAAGAGACCCAGTACTTC. Translated: CASSVGLSLEETQYF.

The chain has TRBV10-3 and TRBJ2-3; 9 nucleotides align to TRBD2. V gave up 0 bases and J gave up 4 bases; unmatched junction bases: 5. This CDR3 region has 16 residues. The V gene's germline CDR1 is ENHRY and CDR2 SYGVKD. The CDR3 DNA follows: TGTGCCATCAGTGAGTCGACTAGCGGTTATGCAGATACGCAGTATTTT. Translation gives CAISESTSGYADTQYF.

The chain joins TRBV5-1 to TRBJ2-3; D tentatively fits TRBD1 or TRBD2 (5 bases each). V was pared by 3 bases and J by 6 bases, with 5 bases between. There are 11 residues in the CDR3. Germline values: CDR1 SGHRS, CDR2 YFSETQ. CDR3 in DNA: TGCGCCAGCAGCTGGGGGGATACGCAGTATTTT. It codes for CASSWGDTQYF.

This clone was found once. The chain combines TRBV5-1 with TRBJ1-1; TRBD1 matches 7 bases. The J segment lost 8 bases and the V segment lost 2 bases, leaving 6 bases of the junction unmatched. This CDR3 contains 13 residues. Germline values: CDR1 SGHRS, CDR2 YFSETQ. CDR3 sequence (DNA): TGCGCCAGCAGCTTAATGGGACAGACAGAAGCTTTCTTT. The encoded protein is CASSLMGQTEAFF.

The rearrangement joins TRBV4-2 to TRBJ2-1; TRBD2 aligns across 9 bases. Unmatched junction bases numbered 4, after V lost 4 bases and J lost 3 bases. There are 15 residues in the CDR3. Germline values: CDR1 LGHNA, CDR2 YNFKEQ. As DNA, the CDR3 is TGTGCCAGCAGCCCGGGGACTAGCTTCTACAATGAGCAGTTCTTC. This sequence encodes CASSPGTSFYNEQFF.